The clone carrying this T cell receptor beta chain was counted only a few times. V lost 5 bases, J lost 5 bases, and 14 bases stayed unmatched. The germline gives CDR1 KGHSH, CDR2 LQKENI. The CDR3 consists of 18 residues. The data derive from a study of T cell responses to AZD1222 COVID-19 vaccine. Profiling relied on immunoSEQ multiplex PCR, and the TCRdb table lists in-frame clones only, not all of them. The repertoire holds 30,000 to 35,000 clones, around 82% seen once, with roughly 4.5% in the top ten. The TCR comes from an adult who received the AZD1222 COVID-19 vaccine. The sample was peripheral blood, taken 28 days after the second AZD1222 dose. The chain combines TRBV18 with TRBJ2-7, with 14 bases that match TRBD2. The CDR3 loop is CASSVRASGLAGGNEQYV. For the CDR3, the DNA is TGTGCCAGCTCAGTCCGGGCCAGTGGACTAGCGGGAGGTAACGAGCAGTACGTC.